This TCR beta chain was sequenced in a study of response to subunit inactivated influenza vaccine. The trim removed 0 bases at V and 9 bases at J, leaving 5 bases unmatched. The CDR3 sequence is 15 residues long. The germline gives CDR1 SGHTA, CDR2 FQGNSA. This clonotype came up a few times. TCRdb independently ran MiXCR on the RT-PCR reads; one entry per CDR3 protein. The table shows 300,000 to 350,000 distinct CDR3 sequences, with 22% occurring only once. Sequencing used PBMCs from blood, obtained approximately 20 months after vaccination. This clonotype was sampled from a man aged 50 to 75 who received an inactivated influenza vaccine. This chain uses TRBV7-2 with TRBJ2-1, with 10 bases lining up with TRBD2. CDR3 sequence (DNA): TGTGCCAGCAGCTTAGCGTCTAGCGGGAGCTCTGAGCAGTTCTTC. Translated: CASSLASSGSSEQFF.